This T cell receptor beta chain was observed in a study of PD-1 blockade in classical Hodgkin lymphoma. Study-level points and caveats: Although disease activity or prior therapy may be involved, causes of the repertoire differences remain undefined. Baseline TCR diversity was reportedly lower in newly diagnosed patients than in healthy donors. It was reported as lower still in relapsed/refractory patients.

With regard to this clone: The target antigen is unknown.

Repertoires were generated with immunoSEQ multiplex PCR, while TCRdb's copy carries only in-frame clones and drops some. The sample has roughly 5,600 clones, 82% seen once. Germline V gives CDR1 SEHNR, CDR2 FQNEAQ (reference sequence). This CDR3 comprises 18 residues. V lost 2 bases and J 2 bases, leaving 18 bases between the germline ends. All patients relapsed after autologous stem cell transplantation, and brentuximab vedotin exposure varied. Magnetic depletion of non-target cells from thawed PBMCs yielded purified CD8+ T cells. The best responses consisted of complete response, partial response or progressive disease.

This clonotype originated in a human donor with classical Hodgkin lymphoma. The chain links TRBV7-9 to TRBJ1-4, with D perhaps matching TRBD1 (6 bases). Sequencing used CD8+ T cells from blood, obtained at baseline. The CDR3 DNA reads as TGTGCCAGCAGCTTACCGGCAGGGGAGCCTTCTACTAATGAAAAACTGTTTTTT. Translated, it gives CASSLPAGEPSTNEKLFF.